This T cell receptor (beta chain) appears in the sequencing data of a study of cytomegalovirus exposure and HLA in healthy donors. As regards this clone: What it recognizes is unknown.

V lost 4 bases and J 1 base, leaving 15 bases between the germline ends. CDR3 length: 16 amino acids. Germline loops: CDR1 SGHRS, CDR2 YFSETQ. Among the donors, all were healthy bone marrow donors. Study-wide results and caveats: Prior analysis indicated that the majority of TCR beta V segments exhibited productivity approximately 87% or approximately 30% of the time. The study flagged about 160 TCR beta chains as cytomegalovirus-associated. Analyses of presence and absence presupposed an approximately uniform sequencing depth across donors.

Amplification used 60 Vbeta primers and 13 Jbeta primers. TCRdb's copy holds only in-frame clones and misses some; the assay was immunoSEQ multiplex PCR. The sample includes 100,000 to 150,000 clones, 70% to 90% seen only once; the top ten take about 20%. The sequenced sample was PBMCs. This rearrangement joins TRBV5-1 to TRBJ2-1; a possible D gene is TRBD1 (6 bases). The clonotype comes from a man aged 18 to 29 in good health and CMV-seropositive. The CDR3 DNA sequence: TGCGCCAGCAGCATGGGGGACAATCTTTCCTACAATGAGCAGTTCTTC. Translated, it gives CASSMGDNLSYNEQFF.